This entry is about one T cell receptor (beta chain). Patients at the Seattle site were enrolled during active infection and followed longitudinally. The entry originates in a study of blood T cell repertoires in COVID-19. The authors' processing: Amplification of reference gene primers was used by the study to estimate nucleated cell counts. The table came from immunoSEQ multiplex PCR; TCRdb's copy has only in-frame clones and leaves some out. Clone size and V and J calls were adopted from that table, with D and trimming inferred from the DNA. The table records approximately 300,000 clones, almost 90% of them present only once. Trimming removed 6 bases from V and 5 bases from J; junction bases left unmatched: 5. The germline CDR1 and CDR2 sequences are KGHDR and SFDVKD. The CDR3 runs 14 residues.

Sequencing used peripheral blood. This chain joins TRBV24-1 and TRBJ1-5; 8 nucleotides match TRBD1. This sequence was found in a woman in her 30s with COVID-19, enrolled during active disease. The CDR3 sequence: CATSSDRAYQPQHF. The DNA for the CDR3 is TGTGCCACCAGTTCGGACAGGGCCTATCAGCCCCAGCATTTT.